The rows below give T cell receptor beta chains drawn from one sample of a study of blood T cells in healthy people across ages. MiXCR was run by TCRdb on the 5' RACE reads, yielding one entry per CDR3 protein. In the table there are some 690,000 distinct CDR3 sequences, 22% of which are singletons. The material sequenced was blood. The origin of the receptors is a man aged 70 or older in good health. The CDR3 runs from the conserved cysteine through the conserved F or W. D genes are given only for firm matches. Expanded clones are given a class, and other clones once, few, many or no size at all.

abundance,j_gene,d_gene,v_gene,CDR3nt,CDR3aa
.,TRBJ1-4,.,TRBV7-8,TGTGCCAGCCGCCGGGGCCTTAGTAATGAAAAACTGTTTTTT,CASRRGLSNEKLFF
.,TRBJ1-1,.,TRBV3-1,TGTGCCAGCAGCCAAGTCGGGACTTCGAACACTGAAGCTTTCTTT,CASSQVGTSNTEAFF
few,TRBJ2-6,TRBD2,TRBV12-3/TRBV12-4,TGTGCCAGCAGAAGGCGGGGGGAACTAGGTGGGGCCAACGTCCTGACTTTC,CASRRRGELGGANVLTF
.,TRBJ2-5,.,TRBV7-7,TGTGCCAGCAGCTTAGACTTTTTTTGGAGTCGGAATGAAGAGACCCAGTACTTC,CASSLDFFWSRNEETQYF
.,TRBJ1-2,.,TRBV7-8,TGTGCCAGCAGCCCTGGGTCAAATCCGTATGGCTACACCTTC,CASSPGSNPYGYTF
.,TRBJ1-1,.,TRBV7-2,TGTGCCAGCAGCCCCAAATTGATTTCAGGGTACACTGAAGCTCTCTTT,CASSPKLISGYTEALF
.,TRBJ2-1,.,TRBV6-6,TGTGTCAGCAGCCAAACCAATGAGCAGTTCTTC,CVSSQTNEQFF
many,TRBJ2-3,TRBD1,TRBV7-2,TGTGCCAGCAGCTTAGCGTTCAGGGGGTCGTCAGCAGATACGCAGTATTTT,CASSLAFRGSSADTQYF
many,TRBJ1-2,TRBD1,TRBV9,TGTGCCAGCAGCGTAGAGGGACAGGGGGTTTATGGCTACACCTTC,CASSVEGQGVYGYTF
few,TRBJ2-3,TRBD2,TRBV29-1,TGCAGCGTTGCCGGCGGGGGGGCCCTAACAGATACGCAGTATTTT,CSVAGGGALTDTQYF
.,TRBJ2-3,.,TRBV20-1,TGCAGTGGGCAGGGTTTCACAGATACGCAGTATTTT,CSGQGFTDTQYF